This TCR gamma chain is drawn from a study of Vδ1+ human thymocytes. This clone was counted once. Its antigen is undetermined. The CDR3 sequence is 16 residues long. V lost 0 bases and J lost 3; bases outside the gene matches: 11. CDR1 VTNTFY and CDR2 YDVSTARD come from the germline V gene (reference sequence). Sequences come from RNA converted to cDNA by reverse transcription. The CDR3 regions were amplified by multiplex PCR from V-gene primers to a constant-region primer. TCRdb reanalysed the multiplex PCR reads via CATT. The table shows 25,000 to 30,000 gamma-chain clones, with roughly 20% occurring only once. Notes on the study in general: Many TRG clonotypes were shared between donors; TRD repertoires were essentially private. In the thymus, TRG and TRD repertoires looked highly polyclonal with Gaussian CDR3 lengths. Bulk repertoire data may be misinterpreted because of unexpected Vdelta2 sequences.

Thymocytes were sorted as CD3+ TCRVdelta1+ TCRVdelta2- after alphabeta T cell depletion. Between roughly 96% and 99.6% of sorted thymocytes were Vdelta1+. This chain uses TRGV3 with TRGJ1 or TRGJ2. Sequencing was done on a sample of Vdelta1+ gamma-delta thymocytes from the thymus. The subset: FACS-sorted CD3+ TCRalphabeta- TCRVdelta1+ TCRVdelta2- thymocytes. This TCR was recovered from a boy in the first two years of life who had congenital heart surgery. The CDR3 sequence is CATWDRLGPPYYKKLF. In nucleotides, the CDR3 is TGTGCCACCTGGGACAGGCTCGGTCCCCCTTATTATAAGAAACTCTTT.